The 20 T cell receptor beta chains listed next were all sequenced from one sample in a study of T-cell reconstitution after alpha-beta-depleted transplantation in children. Unique molecular identifiers were built into the TCRbeta library. MiXCR, run by TCRdb on the PCR reads, gives a single entry per CDR3 protein. The repertoire has some 240,000 distinct CDR3 sequences, around 12% of them found once; the top ten carry around 3%. The sample in question was PBMCs from the stem cell graft donor, obtained from the stem cell graft. The receptors were gathered from a human donor who donated a stem cell graft to a child with acute lymphoblastic leukemia.

This clonotype was seen repeatedly, ten times or more. This chain connects TRBV9 to TRBJ2-1; tentatively, D is TRBD2 (6 bases). The CDR3 runs 12 residues. V was shortened by 7 bases and J by 6 bases, with 11 bases between the two germline ends. Germline V gene sequence: CDR1 SGDLS, CDR2 YYNGEE. CDR3 sequence: CASGGTLNEQFF. The CDR3 DNA sequence: TGTGCCAGCGGGGGGACGCTCAATGAGCAGTTCTTC.

This clonotype was counted at least ten times. V gene TRBV6-5 combines with J gene TRBJ2-3, with a tentative D call TRBD2 (6 bases). The germline CDR1 and CDR2 sequences are MNHEY and SVGAGI. V dropped 6 bases and J dropped 3 bases, with 10 bases sitting between them. This CDR3 is 13 amino acids long. This CDR3 is CASSRDFTDTQYF. Here the CDR3 DNA reads TGTGCCAGCAGCCGGGACTTTACAGATACGCAGTATTTT.

Only a few counts were recorded for this clonotype. The chain has TRBV18 and TRBJ2-1, with D perhaps being TRBD1 or TRBD2 (5 bases each). The germline CDR1 and CDR2 sequences are KGHSH and LQKENI. The V and J ends lost 0 bases and 8 bases respectively, with 17 bases between them. This CDR3 comprises 16 residues. CDR3 in amino acids: CASSPPRGQGVDEQFF. The CDR3 DNA sequence: TGTGCCAGCTCACCACCGAGGGGCCAAGGGGTCGATGAGCAGTTCTTC.

The rearrangement uses TRBV20-1 and TRBJ2-2; tentative D call: TRBD2 (6 bases). Germline-derived CDR1 and CDR2 are DFQATT and SNEGSKA (reference sequence). With 1 base removed from V and 0 bases from J, the gap between germline ends came to 15 bases. The CDR3 covers 17 residues. The CDR3, as DNA: TGCAGTGCTAGAGTTCAGGGCGGGGACCCGAACACCGGGGAGCTGTTTTTT. This gives the protein CSARVQGGDPNTGELFF.

This clonotype was counted ten times or more. The CDR3, as DNA: TGCAGCGTTGAAGATAGAGCTAGCGGGGGGTGGGAGACCCAGTACTTC. Protein product: CSVEDRASGGWETQYF. The chain carries TRBV29-1 and TRBJ2-5; 11 nucleotides line up with TRBD2. With 0 bases clipped from V and 5 bases from J, the junction kept 8 bases outside the gene matches. Germline V gene data show CDR1 as SQVTM and CDR2 as ANQGSEA. CDR3 size: 16 residues.

The chain carries TRBV29-1 and TRBJ2-7; maybe TRBD1 (6 bases). The length of the CDR3 is 14 residues. Trimming pared 6 bases from V and 2 bases from J, leaving 17 bases between. The germline V gene encodes CDR1 SQVTM and CDR2 ANQGSEA. The CDR3 region has the DNA TGCAGCGTCGCTGTTGGCCAGGGGACCTACGAGCAGTACTTC. Protein sequence: CSVAVGQGTYEQYF.

This clonotype was detected ten times or more. This chain links TRBV7-2 with TRBJ2-2; D unresolved. Per the germline V gene, CDR1 is SGHTA and CDR2 is FQGNSA. Trimming left V 8 bases short and J 2 bases short, with 9 bases between. CDR3 size: 13 residues. The CDR3 coding sequence is TGTGCCAGCCGGCCAGTTAACACCGGGGAGCTGTTTTTT. Protein: CASRPVNTGELFF.

This clonotype was counted between two and nine times. The chain recombines TRBV25-1 with TRBJ1-2; 8 positions agree with TRBD1. Germline CDR1 MGHDK, CDR2 SYGVNS. J lost 8 bases, V lost 6 bases, and 14 bases had no gene match. This CDR3 is built from 15 residues. The CDR3, as DNA: TGTGCCAGCAGACCTACAGGGGGGATGTTCGACGGCTACACCTTC. Residues: CASRPTGGMFDGYTF.

This clonotype was counted ten times or more. The chain links TRBV7-7 to TRBJ2-7, with D uncertain. Trimming took off 5 bases at V and 5 bases at J, with 22 bases between the two ends. The germline gives CDR1 SSHAT, CDR2 FNYEAQ (reference sequence). This CDR3 region has 16 residues. Here the CDR3 reads CASSPSLWQAPHEQYF. CDR3 sequence (DNA): TGTGCCAGCAGCCCATCCCTATGGCAGGCCCCTCACGAGCAGTACTTC.

This clonotype was counted only a few times. The J gene is TRBJ2-1, the V gene TRBV14; 11 bases fit TRBD2. There are 22 residues in the CDR3. The ends lost 0 bases at V and 1 base at J; junction bases unmatched: 17. The germline V gene encodes CDR1 SGHDN and CDR2 FVKESK. The CDR3 coding sequence is TGTGCCAGCAGCCAAGAACATTTGGGACTAGCGGAGGGGCGGTGGTCCTACAATGAGCAGTTCTTC. Amino acids: CASSQEHLGLAEGRWSYNEQFF. Supplemented by reference TRBV14 and TRBJ2-1, the full variable domain reads EAGVTQFPSHSVIEKGQTVTLRCDPISGHDNLYWYRRVMGKEIKFLLHFVKESKQDESGMPNNRFLAERTGGTYSTLKVQPAELEDSGVYFCASSQEHLGLAEGRWSYNEQFFGPGTRLTVL.

This clonotype was seen at least ten times. The chain has TRBV4-3 and TRBJ2-7, with a possible D match to TRBD1 (5 bases). V lost 2 bases to trimming and J lost 4 bases, with 6 bases between them. This CDR3 has 12 residues. Per the germline V gene, CDR1 is LGHNA and CDR2 is YSLEER. DNA for the CDR3: TGCGCCAGCAGCCAAAGGGGTTACGAGCAGTACTTC. Protein product: CASSQRGYEQYF.

This clonotype was seen ten or more times. This sequence joins TRBV20-1 and TRBJ1-1, with TRBD1 as a possible D gene (6 bases). The CDR3 sequence is 11 residues long. The germline gives CDR1 DFQATT, CDR2 SNEGSKA (reference sequence). Between the trimmed V and J ends, which lost 5 bases and 8 bases, there was a span of 12 bases. CDR3 bases: TGCAGTGCTGAAACAGGGTCGGAAGCTTTCTTT. Amino acids: CSAETGSEAFF.

This clonotype was observed a few times. This chain links TRBV28 with TRBJ2-5, with 8 bases that match TRBD2. V dropped 2 bases and J dropped 2; count of bases not matched to a gene: 10. Germline values: CDR1 MDHEN, CDR2 SYDVKM. The CDR3 has 17 residues. The CDR3 is CASSLTSGLAGQETQYF. For the CDR3, the DNA is TGTGCCAGCAGTTTAACCTCCGGATTAGCGGGGCAAGAGACCCAGTACTTC.

This clonotype was counted many times. The chain couples TRBV12-3 or TRBV12-4 to TRBJ1-5; D remains ambiguous. This CDR3 is built from 14 residues. The ends were cut back, 5 bases at V and 4 bases at J, with 12 bases in the middle. The CDR3 protein is CASSPSNGNQPQHF. In DNA, the CDR3 is TGTGCCAGCAGTCCGTCAAACGGGAATCAGCCCCAGCATTTT.

This clonotype has just a few counts. A junction end diverges from the germline sequence, so it may reflect a read error. The chain is built from TRBV11-1 and TRBJ2-6; the D is unclear. This CDR3 is 18 amino acids long. In germline, CDR1 is SGHAT, CDR2 FQDESV (reference sequence). Here the CDR3 reads CASGFLLDGSSGANVLTF. DNA for the CDR3: TGTGCCAGCGGCTTCCTTCTGGACGGAAGCTCTGGGGCCAACGTCCTGACTTTC. The full variable domain, in which reference TRBV11-1 and TRBJ2-6 provide the parts outside the CDR3, is EAEVAQSPRYKITEKSQAVAFWCDPISGHATLYWYRQILGQGPELLVQFQDESVVDDSQLPKDRFSAERLKGVDSTLKIQPAELGDSAMYLCASGFLLDGSSGANVLTFGAGSRLTVL.

This clonotype has ten or more counts. The chain uses TRBV20-1 and TRBJ2-5; D not resolved. Germline assignment: CDR1 DFQATT and CDR2 SNEGSKA (reference sequence). The CDR3 sequence is 12 residues long. Trimming cost V 6 bases and J 3 bases, with 11 bases left between them. CDR3 nucleotide sequence: TGCAGTGCCCGAGCCCCTGAAGAGACCCAGTACTTC. Protein product: CSARAPEETQYF.

This clonotype occurred a few times. The chain carries TRBV7-9 and TRBJ2-5; D may be TRBD2 (5 bases). Germline loops: CDR1 SEHNR, CDR2 FQNEAQ (reference sequence). The V end lost 5 bases, the J end lost 2 bases, and 12 bases lay between the germline ends. CDR3 length: 14 residues. CDR3 bases: TGTGCCAGCAGCAGGGAGACAATACAAGAGACCCAGTACTTC. Its protein product is CASSRETIQETQYF.

The chain is built from TRBV4-3 and TRBJ2-7; 7 bases fit TRBD1. This CDR3 has 16 residues. Germline values: CDR1 LGHNA, CDR2 YSLEER. Trimming took 0 bases from V and 0 from J; bases not matched to a gene: 5. CDR3 sequence (DNA): TGCGCCAGCAGCCAAGATCTGAGACAGGGCTCCTACGAGCAGTACTTC. Encoded protein: CASSQDLRQGSYEQYF.

This clonotype occurred many times. V is TRBV28 and J is TRBJ1-4; TRBD1 matches at 10 bases. The CDR3 length is 15 residues. V was clipped by 6 bases and J by 4 bases; unmatched bases: 5. Germline V gene lookup returns CDR1 MDHEN and CDR2 SYDVKM. CDR3 sequence reads: CASRRTGGNNEKLFF. DNA of the CDR3: TGTGCCAGCAGACGGACAGGGGGTAATAATGAAAAACTGTTTTTT.

This clonotype was seen repeatedly, ten times or more. The J gene is TRBJ2-1, the V gene TRBV7-3, with unresolved D. V was pared by 1 base and J by 5 bases, with 6 bases between. CDR1 and CDR2 (germline): SGHTA, FQGTGA. This CDR3 comprises 13 residues. The CDR3: CASSLSLDNEQFF. CDR3 nucleotide sequence: TGTGCCAGCAGCTTAAGCCTGGACAATGAGCAGTTCTTC.